What follows are 9 T cell receptor delta chains derived from one specimen sequenced in a study of gamma-delta chains in newborns, infants, children. TCRdb fed the reads into CATT to redo clone calling. The sample lists approximately 3,400 delta-chain clones; around 1.4% were seen once. The sequenced sample was blood. These receptors were collected from a child who was a newborn, infant or young child, either healthy, febrile or measles-vaccinated (not recorded which).

The genes are TRDV2 and TRDJ3; TRDD3 matches at 7 bases. J gave up 0 bases and V 0 bases, and 7 bases lay outside the gene matches. The CDR3 is 19 amino acids. Germline V gene sequence: CDR1 GEAIGNYY, CDR2 EKD. For the CDR3, the DNA is TGTGCCTGTGACACCGCGGCTGGGGGCCTCTCCTGGGACACCCGACAGATGTTTTTC. It specifies CACDTAAGGLSWDTRQMFF.

This clone was observed a handful of times. TCRdb's listed protein matches a much larger clone and diverges from this DNA's translation at residue 4, likely through a read error; the protein shown comes from the DNA. Other DNA sequences within the sample encode an identical CDR3. The rearrangement joins TRDV2 to TRDJ3; TRDD3 agrees at 9 bases. V shed 4 bases and J 0 bases; nucleotides not matched to a gene: 6. Germline CDR1 is GEAIGNYY and CDR2 is EKD. The CDR3 totals 18 residues. The CDR3 DNA sequence: TGTGCCTGTGAAACCGGGGGATACAGCTCCTGGGACACCCGACAGATGTTTTTC. This encodes CACETGGYSSWDTRQMFF.

With respect to this clone: A far larger clone is just one base off, so this is likely a read error. Other DNA sequences within the sample encode an identical CDR3. The J gene is TRDJ2, the V gene TRDV2, with 12 bases that match TRDD3. Looked up from germline, CDR1 is GEAIGNYY and CDR2 is EKD. The CDR3 has 16 amino acids. Here the CDR3 DNA reads TGTGCCTGTGACACACTGGGGGATACTTTGACAGCACAACTATTCTTT. Translated, it gives CACDTLGDTLTAQLFF.

With regard to this clone: A far larger clone is a single base away, which makes a read error likely. This chain uses TRDV2 with TRDJ2; 8 positions match TRDD3. This CDR3 is 15 amino acids long. V was pared by 2 bases and J by 0 bases, with 1 base of the junction left unmatched. CDR1 GEAIGNYY and CDR2 EKD come from the germline V gene. CDR3 DNA sequence: TGTGCCTGTGACATACTGGGGGCTTTGACAGCACAACTCTTCTTT. Amino acid sequence: CACDILGALTAQLFF.

This clone appeared a few times. TCRdb records a much larger clone's protein for this DNA, with a difference at residue 12 that likely arises from a read error; the protein given is the translation of the DNA. The V and J genes are TRDV2 and TRDJ3; 8 bases align to TRDD3. The length of the CDR3 is 18 residues. The germline gives CDR1 GEAIGNYY, CDR2 EKD. The DNA of the CDR3 is TGTGCCTGTGACACCGTACTGGGGGGTCCCTGGAACACCCGACAGATGTTTTTC. Translated, it gives CACDTVLGGPWNTRQMFF.

The sample holds a few counts of this clone. The CDR3 nucleotides are TGTGCCTGTGACACCGTAGGGGGGGGATCCGGGGAATTGACAGCACAACTCTTCTTT. This sequence encodes CACDTVGGGSGELTAQLFF. This chain joins TRDV2 and TRDJ2; 7 bases align to TRDD3. The CDR3 is 19 residues long. CDR1 and CDR2 from the germline V gene are GEAIGNYY and EKD. Trimming removed 0 bases from V and 2 bases from J; junction bases left unmatched: 14.

Only a few counts were recorded for this clone. The V and J genes are TRDV2 and TRDJ3, with TRDD3 identical over 12 bases. The CDR3 is 22 residues long. The V gene end was trimmed by 1 base and the J gene end by 0 bases; junction bases not matched to a gene: 12. CDR1 is GEAIGNYY, CDR2 EKD, per germline. CDR3 DNA sequence: TGTGCCTGTGACACTTTTACCGCTGGGGGATACGCAAGCTCCTGGGACACCCGACAGATGTTTTTC. It encodes CACDTFTAGGYASSWDTRQMFF.

This clone has more than one count but fewer than ten. The protein in TCRdb stems from a much larger clone and differs at residue 12 from this DNA's translation, likely a read error; here the protein is translated from the DNA. CDR3: CACDTWGIRSSGDTRQMFF. CDR3 bases: TGTGCCTGTGACACCTGGGGGATACGCAGCTCCGGGGACACCCGACAGATGTTTTTC. The genes are TRDV2 and TRDJ3, with TRDD3 matching over 11 bases. Germline values: CDR1 GEAIGNYY, CDR2 EKD. The CDR3 has 19 residues.

Worth noting for this clone: This clone may be a read error of a much larger clone one base away. The chain links TRDV2 to TRDJ3, with 7 bases identical to TRDD3. Trimming at V came to 3 bases and at J to 0 bases, leaving 7 bases not matched to a gene. CDR3 length: 18 amino acids. Germline CDR1 and CDR2: GEAIGNYY and EKD. The CDR3 loop is CACDVLGNRSWDTRQMFF. In DNA, the CDR3 is TGTGCCTGTGACGTACTGGGGAATCGCTCCTGGGACACCCGACAGATGTTTTTC.